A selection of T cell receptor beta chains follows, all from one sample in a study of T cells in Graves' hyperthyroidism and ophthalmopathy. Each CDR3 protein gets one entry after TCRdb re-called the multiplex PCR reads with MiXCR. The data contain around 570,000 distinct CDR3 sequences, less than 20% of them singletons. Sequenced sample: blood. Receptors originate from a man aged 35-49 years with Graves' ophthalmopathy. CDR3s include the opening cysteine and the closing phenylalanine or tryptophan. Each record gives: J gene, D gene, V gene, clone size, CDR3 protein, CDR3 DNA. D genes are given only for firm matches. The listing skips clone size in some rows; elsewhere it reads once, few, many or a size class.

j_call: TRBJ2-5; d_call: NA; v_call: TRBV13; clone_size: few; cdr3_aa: CASRGQHQETQYF; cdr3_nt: TGTGCCAGCAGGGGGCAACACCAAGAGACCCAGTACTTC
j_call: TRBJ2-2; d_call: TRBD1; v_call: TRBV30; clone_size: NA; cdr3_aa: CALTGLTGELFF; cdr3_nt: TGTGCTTTGACAGGGCTCACCGGGGAGCTGTTTTTT
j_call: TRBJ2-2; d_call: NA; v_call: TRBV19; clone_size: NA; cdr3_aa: CASTRVSGISYTGELFF; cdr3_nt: TGTGCCAGTACTAGAGTGTCCGGGATTTCGTACACCGGGGAGCTGTTTTTT
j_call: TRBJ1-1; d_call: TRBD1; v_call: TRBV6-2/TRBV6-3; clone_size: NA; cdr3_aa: CASRPIQGMNTEAFF; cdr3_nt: TGTGCCAGCAGGCCAATACAGGGGATGAACACTGAAGCTTTCTTT
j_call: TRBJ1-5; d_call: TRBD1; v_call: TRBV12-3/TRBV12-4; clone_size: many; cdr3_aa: CASSHTGEMQPQHF; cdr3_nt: TGTGCCAGCAGCCATACAGGGGAAATGCAGCCCCAGCATTTT
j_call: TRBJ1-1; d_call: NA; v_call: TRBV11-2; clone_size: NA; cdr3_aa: CASSPARGRSNTEAFF; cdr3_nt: TGTGCCAGCAGCCCGGCCCGGGGACGGTCGAACACTGAAGCTTTCTTT
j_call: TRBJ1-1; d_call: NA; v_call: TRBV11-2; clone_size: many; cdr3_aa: CASSASPVRGTEAFF; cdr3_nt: TGTGCCAGCAGCGCTAGTCCTGTAAGGGGCACTGAAGCTTTCTTT
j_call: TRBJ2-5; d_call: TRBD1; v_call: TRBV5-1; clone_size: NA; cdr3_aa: CASSLGTGQEQETQYF; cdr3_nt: TGCGCCAGCAGCTTGGGGACGGGACAGGAGCAAGAGACCCAGTACTTC
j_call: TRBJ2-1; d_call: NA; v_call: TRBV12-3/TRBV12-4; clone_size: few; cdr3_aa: CASSSREQGLNEQFF; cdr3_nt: TGTGCCAGCAGTTCCCGGGAACAGGGACTCAATGAGCAGTTCTTC
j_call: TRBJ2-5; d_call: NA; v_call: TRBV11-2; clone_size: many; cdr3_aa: CASSFKSGTVKETQYF; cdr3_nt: TGTGCCAGCAGCTTTAAGTCCGGGACTGTAAAAGAGACCCAGTACTTC
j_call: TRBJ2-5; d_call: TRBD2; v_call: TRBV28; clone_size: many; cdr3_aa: CASLTSGGETQYF; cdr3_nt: TGTGCCAGCCTGACTAGCGGGGGAGAGACCCAGTACTTC
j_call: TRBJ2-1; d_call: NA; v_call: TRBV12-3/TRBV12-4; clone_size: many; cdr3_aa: CASTREVEQFF; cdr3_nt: TGTGCCAGCACTCGGGAAGTAGAGCAGTTCTTC
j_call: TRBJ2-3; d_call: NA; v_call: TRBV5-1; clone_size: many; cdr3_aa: CASSSSLGTDTQYF; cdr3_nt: TGCGCCAGCAGCTCCTCCTTAGGCACAGATACGCAGTATTTT
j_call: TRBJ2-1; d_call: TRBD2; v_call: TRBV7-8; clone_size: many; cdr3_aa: CASSTSLEQGGDEQFF; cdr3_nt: TGTGCCAGCAGCACTAGCCTCGAGCAGGGAGGGGATGAGCAGTTCTTC
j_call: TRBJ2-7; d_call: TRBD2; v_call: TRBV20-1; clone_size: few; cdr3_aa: CSATSLAGETYEQYF; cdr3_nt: TGCAGTGCTACTAGTCTAGCGGGAGAAACCTACGAGCAGTACTTC
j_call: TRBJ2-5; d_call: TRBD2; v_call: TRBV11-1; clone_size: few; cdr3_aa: CASRYSGQETQYF; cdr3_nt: TGTGCCAGCAGATATAGCGGGCAAGAGACCCAGTACTTC
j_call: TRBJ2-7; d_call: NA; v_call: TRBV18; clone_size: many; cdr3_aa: CASSPTGNEQYF; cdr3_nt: TGTGCCAGCTCCCCCACAGGGAACGAGCAGTACTTC
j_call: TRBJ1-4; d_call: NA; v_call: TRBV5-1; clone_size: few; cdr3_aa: CASSLERRAEKLFF; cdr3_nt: TGCGCCAGCAGCTTGGAAAGGCGGGCTGAAAAACTGTTTTTT
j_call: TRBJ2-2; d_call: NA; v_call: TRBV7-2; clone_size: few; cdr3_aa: CASRQTGNTGELFF; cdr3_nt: TGTGCCAGCAGGCAAACTGGGAACACCGGGGAGCTGTTTTTT
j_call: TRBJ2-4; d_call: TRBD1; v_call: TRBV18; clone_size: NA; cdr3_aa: CASSSGQGRDIQYF; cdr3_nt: TGTGCCAGCTCATCCGGACAGGGTAGGGACATTCAGTACTTC
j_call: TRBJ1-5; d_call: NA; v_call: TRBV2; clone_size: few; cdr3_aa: CASRRQVINQPQHF; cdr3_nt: TGTGCCAGCAGGCGACAGGTGATCAATCAGCCCCAGCATTTT
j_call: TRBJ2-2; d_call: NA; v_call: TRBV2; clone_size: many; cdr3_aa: CASSGGASANTGELFF; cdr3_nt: TGTGCCAGCAGTGGAGGAGCCTCAGCGAACACCGGGGAGCTGTTTTTT
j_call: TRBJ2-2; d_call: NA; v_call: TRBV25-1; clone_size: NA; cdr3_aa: CASSVGWRGTNTGELFF; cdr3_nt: TGTGCCAGCAGCGTCGGTTGGAGGGGGACGAACACCGGGGAGCTGTTTTTT
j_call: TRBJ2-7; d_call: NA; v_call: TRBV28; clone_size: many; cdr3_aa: CASSPSRAREQYF; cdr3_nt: TGTGCCAGCAGTCCCTCCAGGGCCAGGGAGCAGTACTTC
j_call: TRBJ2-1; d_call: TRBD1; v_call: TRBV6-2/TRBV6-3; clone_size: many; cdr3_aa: CASSSDRVNEQFF; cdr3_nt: TGTGCCAGCAGTTCCGACAGGGTCAATGAGCAGTTCTTC
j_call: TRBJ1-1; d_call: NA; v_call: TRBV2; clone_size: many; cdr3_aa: CASSGQGQGTEAFF; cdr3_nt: TGTGCCAGCAGTGGTCAGGGTCAGGGAACTGAAGCTTTCTTT
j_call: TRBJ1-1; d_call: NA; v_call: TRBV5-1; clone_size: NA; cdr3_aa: CASSLAGRGTDTEAFF; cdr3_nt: TGCGCCAGCAGCTTGGCTGGGAGGGGGACGGACACTGAAGCTTTCTTT
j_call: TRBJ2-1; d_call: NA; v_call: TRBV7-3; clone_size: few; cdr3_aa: CASSSQPGGYEQFF; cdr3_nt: TGTGCCAGCAGCTCCCAACCCGGCGGGTATGAGCAGTTCTTC
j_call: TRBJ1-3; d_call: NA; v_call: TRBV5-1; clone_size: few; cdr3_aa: CASRQSFSGNTIYF; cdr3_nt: TGCGCCAGCCGACAGAGCTTCTCTGGAAACACCATATATTTT
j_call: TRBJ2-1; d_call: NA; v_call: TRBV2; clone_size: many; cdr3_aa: CASRPADNEQFF; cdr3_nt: TGTGCCAGCAGGCCCGCGGACAATGAGCAGTTCTTC
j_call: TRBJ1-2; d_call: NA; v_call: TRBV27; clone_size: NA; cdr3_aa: CASSLGGEDYGYTF; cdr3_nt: TGTGCCAGCAGTTTGGGCGGGGAAGACTATGGCTACACCTTC
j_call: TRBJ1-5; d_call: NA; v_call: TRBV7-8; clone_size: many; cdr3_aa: CASSLARPGSNQPQHF; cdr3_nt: TGTGCCAGCAGCTTAGCGAGACCAGGGAGCAATCAGCCCCAGCATTTT
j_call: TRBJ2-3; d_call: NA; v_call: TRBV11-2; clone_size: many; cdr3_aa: CASSLDRVDTQYF; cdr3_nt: TGTGCCAGCAGCTTAGATCGTGTGGATACGCAGTATTTT
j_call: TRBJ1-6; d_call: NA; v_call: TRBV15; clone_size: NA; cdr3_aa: CATSNVVANSPLHF; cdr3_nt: TGTGCCACCAGCAACGTTGTGGCTAATTCACCCCTCCACTTT
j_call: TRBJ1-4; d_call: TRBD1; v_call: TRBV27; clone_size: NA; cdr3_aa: CASSFRQGGIEKLFF; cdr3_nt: TGTGCCAGCAGTTTCCGACAGGGGGGGATTGAAAAACTGTTTTTT
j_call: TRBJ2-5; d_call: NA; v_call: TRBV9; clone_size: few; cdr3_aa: CASSVGPGDQETQYF; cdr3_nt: TGTGCCAGCAGCGTAGGCCCCGGGGACCAAGAGACCCAGTACTTC
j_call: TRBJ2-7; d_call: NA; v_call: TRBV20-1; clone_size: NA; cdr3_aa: CSARDLRGRGSHEQYF; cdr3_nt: TGCAGTGCTAGAGATCTTAGGGGCAGGGGTTCCCACGAGCAGTACTTC
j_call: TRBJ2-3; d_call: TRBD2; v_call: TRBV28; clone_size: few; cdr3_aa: CASSTLKGTSDSTDTQYF; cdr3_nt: TGTGCCAGCAGTACTCTGAAGGGGACTAGCGACAGCACAGATACGCAGTATTTT
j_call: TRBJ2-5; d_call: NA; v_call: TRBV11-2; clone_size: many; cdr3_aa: CASSGWSQTQYF; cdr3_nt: TGTGCCAGCAGCGGATGGTCACAGACCCAGTACTTC
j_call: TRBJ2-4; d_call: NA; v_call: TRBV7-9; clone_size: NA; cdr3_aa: CASSSSGGQYF; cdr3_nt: TGTGCCAGCAGCTCGAGCGGCGGTCAGTACTTC
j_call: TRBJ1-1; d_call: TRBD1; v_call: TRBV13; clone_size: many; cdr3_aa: CASSSRQGIDTEAFF; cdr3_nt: TGTGCCAGCAGCTCGAGACAGGGGATCGACACTGAAGCTTTCTTT
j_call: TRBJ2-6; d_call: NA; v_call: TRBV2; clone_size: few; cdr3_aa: CASNPHSGANVLTF; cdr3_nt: TGTGCCAGCAACCCTCACTCTGGGGCCAACGTCCTGACTTTC
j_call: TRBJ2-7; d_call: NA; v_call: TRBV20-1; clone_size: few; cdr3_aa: CSALGVGSDPYEQYF; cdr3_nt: TGCAGTGCTCTCGGGGTTGGGTCGGACCCCTACGAGCAGTACTTC
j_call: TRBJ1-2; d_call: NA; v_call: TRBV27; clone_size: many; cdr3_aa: CASSLLGLGRNYGYTF; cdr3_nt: TGTGCCAGCAGTCTCCTTGGCTTAGGGCGCAACTATGGCTACACCTTC
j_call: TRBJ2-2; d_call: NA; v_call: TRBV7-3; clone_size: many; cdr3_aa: CASSRLGAGELFF; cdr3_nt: TGTGCCAGCAGCCGTCTTGGGGCAGGCGAGCTGTTTTTT
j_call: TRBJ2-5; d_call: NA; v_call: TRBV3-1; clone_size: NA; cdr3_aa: CASSLLGGSETQYF; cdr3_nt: TGTGCCAGCAGCCTACTAGGGGGGTCGGAGACCCAGTACTTC
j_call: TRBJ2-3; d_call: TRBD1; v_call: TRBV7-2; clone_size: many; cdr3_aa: CASSSTGVGTDTQYF; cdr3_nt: TGTGCCAGCAGCTCGACAGGGGTTGGCACAGATACGCAGTATTTT
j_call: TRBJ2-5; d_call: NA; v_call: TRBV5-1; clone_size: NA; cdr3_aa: CASSPTPSQETQYF; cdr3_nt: TGCGCCAGCAGCCCGACCCCGTCCCAGGAGACCCAGTACTTC
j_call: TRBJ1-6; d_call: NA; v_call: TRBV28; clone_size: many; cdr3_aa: CASSSDPSPLHF; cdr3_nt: TGTGCCAGCAGCTCAGACCCTTCACCCCTCCACTTT